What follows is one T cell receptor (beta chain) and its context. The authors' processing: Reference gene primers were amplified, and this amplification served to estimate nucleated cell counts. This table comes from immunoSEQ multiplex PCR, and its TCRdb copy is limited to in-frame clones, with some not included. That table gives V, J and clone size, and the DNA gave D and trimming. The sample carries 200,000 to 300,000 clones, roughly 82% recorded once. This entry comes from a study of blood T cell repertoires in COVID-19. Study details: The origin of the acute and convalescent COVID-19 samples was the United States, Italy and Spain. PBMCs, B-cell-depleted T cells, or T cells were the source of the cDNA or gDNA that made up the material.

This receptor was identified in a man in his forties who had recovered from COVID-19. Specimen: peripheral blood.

The CDR3 sequence is CAWSRGQGDTEAFF. The CDR3 DNA sequence: TGTGCCTGGAGTCGTGGACAGGGGGACACTGAAGCTTTCTTT. The J gene is TRBJ1-1, the V gene TRBV30, with TRBD1 identical over 10 bases. J lost 3 bases, V lost 2 bases, and 3 bases had no gene match. The CDR3 spans 14 residues. CDR1 and CDR2 (germline): GTSNPN, SVGIG (reference sequence).